Presented here are 10 T cell receptor beta chains from one specimen sequenced in a study of T cells in localized non-small cell lung cancer. Measured with immunoSEQ multiplex PCR; TCRdb has only the in-frame clones, and not every one. In the table there are roughly 67,000 clones, almost 85% of which are singletons. Source: peripheral blood, taken before any cancer treatment. These receptors were obtained from an older female donor with stage I lung adenocarcinoma.

The chain carries TRBV5-6 and TRBJ1-4; perhaps TRBD1 as D (6 bases). V dropped 4 bases and J dropped 15 bases, with 22 bases sitting between them. Germline V lookup: CDR1 SGHDT, CDR2 YYEEEE. The CDR3 sequence is 14 residues long. This CDR3 reads CASSLPLQGKSVFF. In nucleotides, the CDR3 is TGTGCCAGCAGCCTTCCCCTACAGGGAAAATCGGTGTTTTTT.

The chain employs TRBV5-1 and TRBJ2-7; D possibly uses TRBD1 or TRBD2 (5 bases each). The CDR3 totals 14 residues. The V end was cut by 2 bases, the J end by 2 bases, with 11 bases between. The germline gives CDR1 SGHRS, CDR2 YFSETQ. This CDR3 reads CASSFRDGAYEQYF. CDR3 DNA: TGCGCCAGCAGCTTCCGGGACGGTGCCTACGAGCAGTACTTC.

As for this clone: At the DNA level, this CDR3 is encoded by other sequences in the same sample as well. The CDR3 DNA reads as TGTGCCAGTTCAGGACAGGGTTCCAATCAGCCCCAGCATTTT. Protein sequence: CASSGQGSNQPQHF. V is TRBV2 and J is TRBJ1-5, with 8 bases lining up with TRBD1. Trimming removed 9 bases from V and 3 bases from J; junction bases left unmatched: 7. There are 14 residues in the CDR3. Germline V gives CDR1 SNHLY, CDR2 FYNNEI.

This clone was detected only a few times. The gene calls are TRBV28 and TRBJ1-2; perhaps TRBD1 as D (6 bases). The germline V and J ends were trimmed by 6 bases and 8 bases, with 13 bases remaining between them. The CDR3 loop spans 12 amino acids. Germline CDR1 MDHEN, CDR2 SYDVKM. This CDR3 reads CASRQQGRGYTF. The CDR3 DNA follows: TGTGCCAGCAGGCAACAGGGAAGGGGCTACACCTTC.

On this clone: Relative to the germline gene, one junction end is altered; a read error may explain this. V and J are TRBV7-6 and TRBJ2-7, with D perhaps TRBD1 or TRBD2 (5 bases each). Germline-derived CDR1 and CDR2 are SGHVS and FNYEAQ. CDR3 length: 15 amino acids. The DNA for the CDR3 is TGTGCCAGCACCTTAGGAGGAAGGGGCGACTACGAGCAGTACTTC. Its protein product is CASTLGGRGDYEQYF.

The chain couples TRBV2 to TRBJ1-1; TRBD1 matches at 7 bases. Germline lookup yields CDR1 SNHLY and CDR2 FYNNEI. The CDR3 loop spans 14 amino acids. V dropped 5 bases and J dropped 4; count of bases not matched to a gene: 7. Here the CDR3 reads CASSRGTASTEAFF. Written as DNA, the CDR3 is TGTGCCAGCAGTCGGGGGACAGCCTCCACTGAAGCTTTCTTT.

This chain links TRBV14 with TRBJ2-7; D unclear. Trimming removed 5 bases from V and 6 bases from J, with 20 bases in between. The CDR3 contains 15 residues. Germline V gene data show CDR1 as SGHDN and CDR2 as FVKESK. The CDR3 region has the DNA TGTGCCAGCAGCTTGAGACAAGGCTTTGCTGGCGAGCAGTACTTC. Translated, it gives CASSLRQGFAGEQYF.

The rearrangement links TRBV6-5 to TRBJ1-1; D is uncertain. V lost 7 bases to trimming and J lost 3 bases, with 12 bases between them. This CDR3 contains 13 residues. Germline V CDR1 and CDR2: MNHEY, SVGAGI. The CDR3 DNA reads as TGTGCCAGCAAGACCACTAGGCACACTGAAGCTTTCTTT. Its protein is CASKTTRHTEAFF.

This clone was seen once. The chain recombines TRBV6-5 with TRBJ2-5; the match to TRBD2 covers 15 bases. J was trimmed by 2 bases and V by 2 bases; bases with no gene match: 0. The CDR3 runs to 16 residues. Germline loops: CDR1 MNHEY, CDR2 SVGAGI. The CDR3 is CASSYGTSGGQETQYF. The DNA of the CDR3 is TGTGCCAGCAGTTACGGGACTAGCGGGGGGCAAGAGACCCAGTACTTC.

This clone appeared a single time. The chain combines TRBV2 with TRBJ2-7, with D perhaps TRBD1 or TRBD2 (5 bases each). The germline gives CDR1 SNHLY, CDR2 FYNNEI. The CDR3 is 15 residues long. The germline V and J ends were trimmed by 1 base and 3 bases, with 13 bases remaining between them. This CDR3 reads CASSEGDHKFYEQYF. The CDR3 bases are TGTGCCAGCAGTGAAGGGGACCACAAATTCTACGAGCAGTACTTC.